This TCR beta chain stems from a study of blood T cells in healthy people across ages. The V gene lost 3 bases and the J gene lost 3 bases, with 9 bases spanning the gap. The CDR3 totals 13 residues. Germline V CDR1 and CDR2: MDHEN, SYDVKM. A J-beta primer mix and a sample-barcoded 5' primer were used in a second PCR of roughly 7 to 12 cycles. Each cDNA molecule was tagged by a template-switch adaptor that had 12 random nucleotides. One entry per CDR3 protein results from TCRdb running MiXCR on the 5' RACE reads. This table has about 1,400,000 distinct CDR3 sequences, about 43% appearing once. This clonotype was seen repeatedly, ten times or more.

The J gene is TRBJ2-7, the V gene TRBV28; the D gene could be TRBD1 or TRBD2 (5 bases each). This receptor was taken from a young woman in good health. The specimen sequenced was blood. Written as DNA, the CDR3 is TGTGCCAGCAGTTTGGGGGACCGCTACGAGCAGTACTTC. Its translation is CASSLGDRYEQYF.